Following are 17 T cell receptor beta chains from one sample sequenced in a study of CD8 T cells in Susac syndrome (dated by TCRdb to between 2018 and 2020). Libraries were made using the immunoSEQ multiplex PCR assay. RNA was extracted using the RNeasy kit, and roughly 0.5 to 1 microgram was reverse transcribed with random hexamers. Starting from the raw public reads, TCRdb applied fastp trimming at Q25, assembled clones with MiXCR and retained in-frame beta chains. Rows matching on CDR3 protein sequence are summarized as one entry with the most common DNA and genes. The table for this sample lists 150,000 to 200,000 distinct CDR3 sequences; nearly 97% of them were counted only once. The top ten clones comprise more than 0.09% of the sample. Sequenced: CD4+ T cells from PBMCs. The receptors were sampled from a human donor with multiple sclerosis.

This sequence joins TRBV3-1 and TRBJ1-1; D call uncertain. The CDR3 extends over 14 amino acids. Trimming took 4 bases from V and 3 from J, leaving 12 bases between them. CDR1 and CDR2 from the germline V gene are LGHDT and YNNKEL (reference sequence). CDR3 amino acids: CASSRSPRDTEAFF. CDR3 sequence (DNA): TGTGCCAGCAGCCGATCTCCCCGGGACACTGAAGCTTTCTTT.

J is TRBJ2-7 and V is TRBV6-5; D uncertain. This CDR3 is built from 12 residues. Looked up from germline, CDR1 is MNHEY and CDR2 is SVGAGI. Trimming left V 6 bases short and J 4 bases short, with 10 bases between. As DNA, the CDR3 is TGTGCCAGCAGCCACAGTGTGTACGAGCAGTACTTC. It encodes CASSHSVYEQYF.

This chain joins TRBV29-1 and TRBJ2-1; no reliable D call. The CDR3 contains 10 residues. Per the germline V gene, CDR1 is SQVTM and CDR2 is ANQGSEA. Between the trimmed V and J ends, which lost 5 bases and 5 bases, there was a span of 4 bases. The CDR3 nucleotides read TGCAGCGTTCAGAACAATGAGCAGTTCTTC. Protein product: CSVQNNEQFF.

The chain is built from TRBV29-1 and TRBJ2-1, with 8 bases fitting TRBD2. This CDR3 has 15 residues. CDR1 and CDR2 (germline): SQVTM, ANQGSEA. V lost 8 bases to trimming and J lost 10 bases; unmatched junction nucleotides: 19. CDR3 sequence: CSKKASGGPRAEQFF. The CDR3 DNA is TGCAGCAAGAAGGCCAGCGGGGGCCCCAGGGCCGAGCAGTTCTTC.

J is TRBJ2-5 and V is TRBV11-1, with TRBD1 matching over 8 bases. The CDR3 extends over 20 amino acids. V dropped 3 bases and J dropped 4; count of bases not matched to a gene: 22. CDR1 and CDR2 from the germline V gene are SGHAT and FQDESV (reference sequence). For the CDR3, the DNA is TGTGCCAGCAGCTTGCCACCCCCCAGGACAGGGCTTCTGGCGGGAGAGACCCAGTACTTC. Its translation is CASSLPPPRTGLLAGETQYF.

This sequence joins TRBV12-3 or TRBV12-4 and TRBJ1-2; tentative D call: TRBD1 (6 bases). The CDR3 consists of 15 residues. Deletions cut 0 bases from V and 3 bases from J, with 11 bases between. CDR3: CASSLAGGAHYGYTF. DNA of the CDR3: TGTGCCAGCAGTTTAGCGGGGGGCGCGCACTATGGCTACACCTTC.

DNA of the CDR3: TGCGCCAGCAGCTTGATGGGAGGGCTTAATTCACCCCTCCACTTT. It yields the protein CASSLMGGLNSPLHF. The chain couples TRBV5-1 to TRBJ1-6; D is uncertain. Germline CDR1 is SGHRS and CDR2 is YFSETQ. The CDR3 loop spans 15 amino acids. V lost 1 base to trimming and J lost 6 bases, with 11 bases between them.

V and J are TRBV20-1 and TRBJ1-4; tentative D call: TRBD1 (6 bases). The CDR3 has 14 amino acids. V shed 0 bases and J shed 7 bases, with 12 bases lying between them. The germline V gene encodes CDR1 DFQATT and CDR2 SNEGSKA (reference sequence). This CDR3 is CSARDRGAGEKLFF. For the CDR3, the DNA is TGCAGTGCTAGAGATCGGGGGGCCGGTGAAAAACTGTTTTTT.

The chain joins TRBV4-2 to TRBJ2-3; maybe TRBD1 (5 bases). Germline V lookup: CDR1 LGHNA, CDR2 YNFKEQ. The CDR3 length is 16 residues. The germline V and J ends were trimmed by 0 bases and 2 bases, with 12 bases remaining between them. CDR3 sequence (DNA): TGTGCCAGCAGCCAAGAAGGGCAGGGCTACACAGATACGCAGTATTTT. Its translation: CASSQEGQGYTDTQYF.

V and J are TRBV7-2 and TRBJ2-3, with D possibly called TRBD1 or TRBD2 (5 bases each). V lost 5 bases and J 6 bases, leaving 15 bases between the germline ends. Per germline, CDR1 SGHTA and CDR2 FQGNSA. The CDR3 consists of 14 residues. The CDR3 sequence: CASSRDRGADTQYF. CDR3 DNA: TGTGCCAGCAGCCGAGATCGGGGCGCGGATACGCAGTATTTT. Full variable domain (outside the CDR3, taken from reference TRBV7-2 and TRBJ2-3): GAGVSQSPSNKVTEKGKDVELRCDPISGHTALYWYRQSLGQGLEFLIYFQGNSAPDKSGLPSDRFSAERTGGSVSTLTIQRTQQEDSAVYLCASSRDRGADTQYFGPGTRLTVL.

V gene TRBV12-3 or TRBV12-4 combines with J gene TRBJ1-2; D possibly corresponds to TRBD1 (6 bases). The CDR3 runs 14 residues. V lost 5 bases and J lost 2, with 12 bases in between. For the CDR3, the DNA is TGTGCCAGCAGTGCGGACAGCTACAACTATGGCTACACCTTC. As protein: CASSADSYNYGYTF.

This chain uses TRBV5-8 with TRBJ2-7; D remains unclear. The length of the CDR3 is 14 residues. Looked up from germline, CDR1 is SGHTS and CDR2 is YDEGEE. The V gene lost 6 bases and the J gene lost 2 bases, with 15 bases spanning the gap. Here the CDR3 DNA reads TGTGCCAGCACCCGACGAGGAAGAACCTACGAGCAGTACTTC. It specifies CASTRRGRTYEQYF.

V and J are TRBV30 and TRBJ1-6; the D gene is possibly TRBD1 (6 bases). With 2 bases removed from V and 7 bases from J, the gap between germline ends came to 15 bases. Looked up from germline, CDR1 is GTSNPN and CDR2 is SVGIG (reference sequence). This CDR3 comprises 15 residues. For the CDR3, the DNA is TGTGCCTGGAGTTTCCAACAGGGAGGGAATTCACCCCTCCACTTT. It encodes CAWSFQQGGNSPLHF.

The chain has TRBV5-4 and TRBJ1-2; unclear D gene. Trimming removed 0 bases from V and 0 bases from J, with 12 bases in between. This CDR3 has 16 residues. Germline assignment: CDR1 SGHNT and CDR2 YYREEE (reference sequence). CDR3 residues: CASSLGPGEANYGYTF. CDR3 sequence (DNA): TGTGCCAGCAGCTTGGGACCCGGTGAAGCTAACTATGGCTACACCTTC.

The V gene is TRBV12-3 or TRBV12-4, the J gene TRBJ1-1; no definite D call. Trimming took off 1 base at V and 3 bases at J, with 12 bases between the two ends. The CDR3 runs to 15 residues. The CDR3 loop is CASSLDAEVHTEAFF. As DNA, the CDR3 is TGTGCCAGCAGTTTAGACGCGGAAGTTCACACTGAAGCTTTCTTT.

CDR3 residues: CASSRWDSGEQYF. Here the CDR3 DNA reads TGTGCCAGCAGCCGATGGGACAGCGGCGAGCAGTACTTC. This rearrangement joins TRBV7-9 to TRBJ2-7, with 7 bases lining up with TRBD1. Trimming at V came to 5 bases and at J to 6 bases, leaving 7 bases not matched to a gene. Germline V gene sequence: CDR1 SEHNR, CDR2 FQNEAQ (reference sequence). The CDR3 totals 13 residues.

The rearrangement uses TRBV4-2 and TRBJ2-7; 7 positions match TRBD1. The CDR3 loop spans 17 amino acids. In germline, CDR1 is LGHNA, CDR2 YNFKEQ. After removal of 0 bases from V and 3 bases from J, the junction contained 11 bases not matched to a gene. The CDR3 loop is CASSQETGAGMRYEQYF. In DNA form, the CDR3 reads TGTGCCAGCAGCCAAGAAACAGGGGCAGGGATGCGCTACGAGCAGTACTTC.